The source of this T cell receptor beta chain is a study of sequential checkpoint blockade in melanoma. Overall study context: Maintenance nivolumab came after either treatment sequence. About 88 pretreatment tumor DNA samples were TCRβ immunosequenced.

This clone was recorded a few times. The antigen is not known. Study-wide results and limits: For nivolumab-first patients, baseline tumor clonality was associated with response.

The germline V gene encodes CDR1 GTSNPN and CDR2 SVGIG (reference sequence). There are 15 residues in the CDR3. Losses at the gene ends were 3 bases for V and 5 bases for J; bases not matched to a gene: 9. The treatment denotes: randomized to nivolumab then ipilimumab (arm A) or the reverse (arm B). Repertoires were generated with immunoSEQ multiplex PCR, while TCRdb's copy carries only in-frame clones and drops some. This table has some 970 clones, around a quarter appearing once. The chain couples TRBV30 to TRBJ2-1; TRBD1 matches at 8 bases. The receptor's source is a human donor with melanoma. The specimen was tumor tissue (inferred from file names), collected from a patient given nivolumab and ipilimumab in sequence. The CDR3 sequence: CAWRGDRGIHNEQFF. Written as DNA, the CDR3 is TGTGCCTGGAGAGGCGACAGGGGAATCCACAATGAGCAGTTCTTC.